The T cell receptor beta chain described here comes from a study of brain T cells in children with intractable seizures. Time point noted: blood from clinic visit 5 months post-surgery; TSC patient then seizure free. The sequenced cases were selected for having the highest brain T cell transcript signatures. Pre-surgery treatment included at least one anti-epileptic drug. Study-wide results and caveats: Viral specificity was inferred only from CDR3 similarity; HCMV serostatus was unknown.

Assay: immunoSEQ multiplex PCR; the TCRdb copy retains only in-frame clones and omits some. This sample has hundreds of thousands of clones; over 90% occur once, and the top ten carry roughly 5.8%. With respect to this clone: The antigen is unknown.

Germline V gives CDR1 LNHDA, CDR2 SQIVND (reference sequence). V gave up 1 base and J gave up 5 bases; unmatched junction bases: 7. The CDR3 consists of 15 residues. The source was peripheral blood, collected approximately 5 months after surgery. The TCR sequence derives from a boy under three years old with tuberous sclerosis and intractable seizures. This chain uses TRBV19 with TRBJ2-7, with 8 bases lining up with TRBD1. For the CDR3, the DNA is TGTGCCAGTAGTATAGGTTGGACAGGGAAAAACGAGCAGTACTTC. This sequence encodes CASSIGWTGKNEQYF.